Listed below are T cell receptor beta chains from one sample, sequenced in a study of T cells in Graves' hyperthyroidism and ophthalmopathy. TCRdb reprocessed the multiplex PCR reads via MiXCR and lists one record per CDR3 protein. The sample lists about 640,000 distinct CDR3 sequences, about a fifth seen once, with about 34% in the top ten. Sequencing input: blood. The origin of the receptors is a man in his thirties or forties with Graves' ophthalmopathy. The CDR3 runs from the conserved cysteine through the conserved F or W. Each record gives: J gene, clone size, V gene, CDR3 protein. Some rows mark clone size as missing; the rest say once, few, many or name a class of expanded clone.

TRBJ2-5,-,TRBV3-1,CASSHGQGYLGETQYF
TRBJ2-7,few,TRBV15,CATSRRRGGSYEQYF
TRBJ1-5,once,TRBV6-1,CASSGQRSNQPQHF
TRBJ2-3,few,TRBV3-1,CASSHQGMADTQYF
TRBJ1-1,-,TRBV18,CASSPPPGTEAFF
TRBJ2-3,few,TRBV5-4,CASSLGQGLDTQYF
TRBJ1-5,many,TRBV6-1,CASSEAPGTTNQPQHF
TRBJ2-6,few,TRBV30,CAWSGGQGHSGANVLTF
TRBJ2-3,many,TRBV30,CALARVWTDTQYF
TRBJ2-7,few,TRBV20-1,CSASPSGDSYEQYF
TRBJ2-7,few,TRBV6-1,CASRLTSGSIYEQYF
TRBJ2-2,-,TRBV12-3/TRBV12-4,CASSRGQGYGELFF
TRBJ2-5,-,TRBV27,CASSFEDPRTGGGTQYF
TRBJ2-3,-,TRBV20-1,CSARDWVLAVRTDTQYF